This TCR beta chain was identified during a study of cytomegalovirus exposure and HLA in healthy donors. Study observations and caveats: From TCR beta sequences, most subjects' HLA-A and HLA-B alleles were reportedly predicted accurately. A later analysis linked a missense DCLRE1C variant to TCR beta V- and J-gene trimming.

Both 60 Vbeta primers and 13 Jbeta primers went into the PCR. Produced via immunoSEQ multiplex PCR; TCRdb's table is partial and in-frame only. The sample includes about 120,000 clones, 80% of them seen just once. On this clone: Its antigen remains unknown.

The CDR3 covers 12 residues. Per germline, CDR1 GTSNPN and CDR2 SVGIG (reference sequence). The sample was PBMCs. The V call is TRBV30, the J call TRBJ2-5; no definite D call. The end of the DNA is better explained by TRBJ2-7, so the J call may be wrong. The receptor comes from a female donor in good health and CMV-seropositive. The CDR3 loop reads CAWSGGVYEQYF. The CDR3 DNA sequence: TGTGCCTGGAGTGGAGGAGTATACGAGCAGTACTTC.